These 15 T cell receptor beta chains originate from one sample sequenced in a study of beta chain features in type 1 diabetes. Study conclusions and caveats: The study found moderately but significantly shorter TCRB CDR3s in all four CD4+ subsets of Type 1 diabetes patients.

The study reverse transcribed the entire isolated RNA, so it sequenced expressed TCRB transcripts. Sequenced by immunoSEQ multiplex PCR; TCRdb stores in-frame clones only, minus some. The repertoire has some 370,000 clones, 8% to 10% of them found once; the top ten carry 0.55% to 0.75%. Their recognized antigens are unknown. Material for sequencing was central memory CD4+ T cells from blood. The receptors derive from a young man with type 1 diabetes.

This clone was observed a handful of times. The rearrangement links TRBV7-3 to TRBJ2-2; 7 bases match TRBD1. The CDR3 totals 15 residues. V lost 5 bases to trimming and J lost 0 bases; unmatched junction nucleotides: 3. CDR1 SGHTA and CDR2 FQGTGA come from the germline V gene. The CDR3 loop is CASSRGQANTGELFF. In DNA form, the CDR3 reads TGTGCCAGCAGCCGTGGACAGGCGAACACCGGGGAGCTGTTTTTT.

The chain couples TRBV30 to TRBJ1-1; D not resolved. V lost 0 bases and J 6 bases, leaving 17 bases between the germline ends. The CDR3 extends over 15 amino acids. The germline V gene encodes CDR1 GTSNPN and CDR2 SVGIG (reference sequence). This CDR3 is CAWSVGSGFPPEAFF. The DNA of the CDR3 is TGTGCCTGGAGTGTGGGGTCGGGGTTTCCCCCTGAAGCTTTCTTT.

This clone was recorded a few times. The gene calls are TRBV6-1 and TRBJ2-7; D not resolved. Looked up from germline, CDR1 is MNHNS and CDR2 is SASEGT. This CDR3 is built from 14 residues. Deletions cut 5 bases from V and 4 bases from J, with 15 bases between. DNA of the CDR3: TGTGCCAGCAGTTGGTTGCCATCGAGTTACGAGCAGTACTTC. It specifies CASSWLPSSYEQYF.

The table lists this clone with a few counts. The same CDR3 arises from other DNA sequences in this sample as well. This chain links TRBV7-9 with TRBJ1-3, with D possibly TRBD1 on 5 matching bases. The CDR3 is 14 amino acids. Germline V gene sequence: CDR1 SEHNR, CDR2 FQNEAQ (reference sequence). Trimming removed 3 bases from V and 4 bases from J, with 10 bases in between. CDR3 residues: CASSLGGTGNTIYF. CDR3 nucleotide sequence: TGTGCCAGCAGCTTGGGGGGGACCGGAAACACCATATATTTT.

This clone was found a few times. V usage is TRBV4-1 and J usage is TRBJ2-3; D is unresolved. This CDR3 contains 13 residues. The germline V gene has CDR1 MGHRA and CDR2 YSYEKL. V was clipped by 1 base and J by 6 bases, with 8 bases between them. CDR3 in DNA: TGCGCCAGCAGCCAAGGGCTGGTGGATACGCAGTATTTT. Translated: CASSQGLVDTQYF.

This clone has more than one count but fewer than ten. The J gene is TRBJ1-2, the V gene TRBV11-3; no reliable D call. V lost 4 bases to trimming and J lost 3 bases, with 6 bases between them. Germline CDR1 reads SGHNT; CDR2 reads YENEEA. The CDR3 spans 12 residues. The CDR3 is CASSSLDYGYTF. As DNA, the CDR3 is TGTGCCAGCAGCTCCCTGGACTATGGCTACACCTTC.

This clone has only a few counts. The V and J genes are TRBV6-1 and TRBJ2-1; D ambiguous. The ends were cut back, 5 bases at V and 2 bases at J, with 4 bases in the middle. Per the germline V gene, CDR1 is MNHNS and CDR2 is SASEGT. This CDR3 contains 12 residues. CDR3 sequence reads: CASSRAYNEQFF. CDR3 bases: TGTGCCAGCAGTCGCGCCTACAATGAGCAGTTCTTC.

There are a few counts of this clone. This chain uses TRBV7-8 with TRBJ2-1; 9 bases are a match to TRBD2. The germline CDR1 and CDR2 sequences are SGHVS and FQNEAQ. Germline trimming cut 4 bases from V and 1 base from J; bases unmatched to any gene: 2. The CDR3 spans 15 residues. The CDR3 loop is CASSSSGTSYNEQFF. In DNA form, the CDR3 reads TGTGCCAGCAGCTCTAGCGGGACTTCCTACAATGAGCAGTTCTTC. Full variable domain (outside the CDR3, taken from reference TRBV7-8 and TRBJ2-1): GAGVSQSPRYKVAKRGQDVALRCDPISGHVSLFWYQQALGQGPEFLTYFQNEAQLDKSGLPSDRFFAERPEGSVSTLKIQRTQQEDSAVYLCASSSSGTSYNEQFFGPGTRLTVL.

This clone was seen many times. The gene calls are TRBV5-1 and TRBJ2-7; TRBD1 agrees at 11 bases. The germline CDR1 and CDR2 sequences are SGHRS and YFSETQ. V lost 4 bases, J lost 2 bases, and 5 bases stayed unmatched. The CDR3 runs to 15 residues. CDR3 nucleotides: TGCGCCAGCAGCCAAGGGACAGGGGGAACCTACGAGCAGTACTTC. It is translated as CASSQGTGGTYEQYF.

On this clone itself: Other DNA sequences in this sample translate to the same CDR3. The chain's CDR3 is CASSRQGRRSSGRTLLRYEQYF. In DNA, the CDR3 is TGTGCCAGCTCACGACAGGGTCGGAGGTCTAGCGGGAGGACCTTACTTCGCTACGAGCAGTACTTC. The rearrangement uses TRBV18 and TRBJ2-7; 11 nucleotides align to TRBD2. Unmatched junction bases numbered 26, after V lost 4 bases and J lost 3 bases. CDR1 is KGHSH and CDR2 is LQKENI in the germline V gene. The CDR3 is 22 amino acids.

This clone showed up just a few times. The chain combines TRBV6-5 with TRBJ2-7; D is perhaps TRBD2 (6 bases). This CDR3 is 15 amino acids long. Germline-derived CDR1 and CDR2 are MNHEY and SVGAGI. V was shortened by 6 bases and J by 0 bases, with 15 bases between the two germline ends. This CDR3 is CASRLGIAASYEQYF. For the CDR3, the DNA is TGTGCCAGCAGACTGGGGATAGCGGCCTCCTACGAGCAGTACTTC.

V gene TRBV19 combines with J gene TRBJ1-5, with a possible D match to TRBD1 (6 bases). This CDR3 spans 13 amino acids. CDR1 and CDR2 from the germline V gene are LNHDA and SQIVND (reference sequence). V was clipped by 4 bases and J by 6 bases, with 10 bases between them. The CDR3 loop is CASSTTGTQPQHF. The CDR3 DNA reads as TGTGCCAGTAGTACCACAGGGACTCAGCCCCAGCATTTT.

This clone came up a few times. V gene TRBV9 combines with J gene TRBJ2-1; no definite D call. CDR3 length equals 15 residues. Trimming took 0 bases from V and 0 from J, leaving 7 bases between them. CDR1 and CDR2 (germline): SGDLS, YYNGEE. For the CDR3, the DNA is TGTGCCAGCAGCGTAGATCTGGGCTCCTACAATGAGCAGTTCTTC. It encodes CASSVDLGSYNEQFF.

V is TRBV4-3 and J is TRBJ2-7, with D perhaps TRBD1 or TRBD2 (6 bases each). V lost 0 bases and J 0 bases, leaving 21 bases between the germline ends. The length of the CDR3 is 19 residues. Germline CDR1 LGHNA, CDR2 YSLEER. CDR3 residues: CASSQEIGRGGLVSYEQYF. The CDR3 region has the DNA TGCGCCAGCAGCCAAGAAATCGGCAGGGGAGGCCTAGTCTCCTACGAGCAGTACTTC.

This clone was seen many times. The chain employs TRBV7-9 and TRBJ1-2, with D perhaps TRBD1 (6 bases). Per the germline V gene, CDR1 is SEHNR and CDR2 is FQNEAQ (reference sequence). This CDR3 has 12 residues. The V gene lost 3 bases and the J gene lost 8 bases, with 10 bases spanning the gap. The CDR3 protein is CASSFGRGGYTF. For the CDR3, the DNA is TGTGCCAGCAGCTTCGGCAGGGGAGGCTACACCTTC.